Following are 30 T cell receptor beta chains from one sample sequenced in a study of cytomegalovirus exposure and HLA in healthy donors. PCR amplification relied on 60 Vbeta primers (plus 13 Jbeta primers). TCRdb's table, derived via immunoSEQ multiplex PCR, lists solely in-frame clones and lacks some. The sample lists 110,000 or so clones, approximately 74% seen once, with 4% to 5% in the top ten. The sequenced sample consisted of PBMCs. The source is a woman aged 40 to 55 in good health and CMV-seropositive.

Only a few counts were recorded for this clone. This rearrangement joins TRBV23-1 to TRBJ1-6, with 10 bases that match TRBD1. TRBV23-1 is identified as an open reading frame with a role that is uncertain. There are 17 residues in the CDR3. With 4 bases clipped from V and 7 bases from J, the junction kept 10 bases outside the gene matches. This CDR3 is CASSLTGQGDPNSPLHF. The CDR3 DNA is TGCGCCAGCAGTCTAACAGGACAGGGGGACCCAAATTCACCCCTCCACTTT.

V and J are TRBV7-3 and TRBJ2-5; perhaps TRBD2 as D (5 bases). CDR3 length: 14 amino acids. Germline V gives CDR1 SGHTA, CDR2 FQGTGA. Trimming took off 4 bases at V and 5 bases at J, with 14 bases between the two ends. The CDR3 DNA sequence: TGTGCCAGCAGCTCACCGGGATCCGGGGAGACCCAGTACTTC. Protein: CASSSPGSGETQYF. Supplemented by reference TRBV7-3 and TRBJ2-5, the full variable domain reads GAGVSQTPSNKVTEKGKYVELRCDPISGHTALYWYRQSLGQGPEFLIYFQGTGAADDSGLPNDRFFAVRPEGSVSTLKIQRTERGDSAVYLCASSSPGSGETQYFGPGTRLLVL.

This clone turned up a few times. V and J are TRBV11-2 and TRBJ1-1; D might be TRBD1 (6 bases). Germline V CDR1 and CDR2: SGHAT, FQNNGV. V lost 1 base, J lost 8 bases, and 17 bases lay in between. This CDR3 spans 15 amino acids. Here the CDR3 DNA reads TGTGCCAGCAGCTTAGTCGGGGGGCAATGGGGGGAAGCTTTCTTT. Its protein is CASSLVGGQWGEAFF.

The chain employs TRBV7-2 and TRBJ2-2; 10 bases agree with TRBD2. Trimming took 0 bases from V and 6 from J; bases not matched to a gene: 1. The CDR3 length is 15 residues. Germline V lookup: CDR1 SGHTA, CDR2 FQGNSA. For the CDR3, the DNA is TGTGCCAGCAGCTTAGCGAGCGGGGGGGCCGGGGAGCTGTTTTTT. It translates to CASSLASGGAGELFF.

The genes are TRBV27 and TRBJ1-5; unclear D gene. This CDR3 region has 14 residues. The V end was cut by 0 bases, the J end by 7 bases, with 10 bases between. Germline V gene sequence: CDR1 MNHEY, CDR2 SMNVEV (reference sequence). The CDR3 protein is CASSLSSGIQPQHF. The CDR3 coding sequence is TGTGCCAGCAGTTTATCATCCGGGATCCAGCCCCAGCATTTT.

The chain uses TRBV19 and TRBJ2-7, with D maybe TRBD1 (6 bases). V was shortened by 8 bases and J by 3 bases, with 23 bases between the two germline ends. The length of the CDR3 is 16 residues. Germline V gene lookup returns CDR1 LNHDA and CDR2 SQIVND (reference sequence). This CDR3 is CASSPGPRGRNYEQYF. The CDR3 DNA reads as TGTGCCAGTTCCCCCGGCCCGAGGGGGAGAAACTACGAGCAGTACTTC.

This sequence joins TRBV15 and TRBJ1-4, with TRBD1 as a possible D gene (6 bases). The CDR3 is 18 residues long. Trimming cost V 0 bases and J 3 bases, with 17 bases left between them. Germline V gives CDR1 LNHNV, CDR2 YYDKDF (reference sequence). The CDR3 is CATSRDRTGWGANEKLFF. As DNA, the CDR3 is TGTGCCACCAGCAGAGACAGAACAGGGTGGGGAGCTAATGAAAAACTGTTTTTT.

Points on this clone: One junction end disagrees with the germline gene, perhaps due to a read error. Other DNA sequences within the sample encode an identical CDR3. CDR3 protein: CASRVGAGSGYTF. The CDR3 DNA reads as TGCGCCAGCAGGGTTGGGGCAGGGTCTGGCTACACCTTC. The rearrangement links TRBV27 to TRBJ1-2; a weak D match, TRBD1 (5 bases). CDR1 MNHEY and CDR2 SMNVEV come from the germline V gene (reference sequence). CDR3 length: 13 amino acids.

V and J are TRBV19 and TRBJ2-7, with 8 bases fitting TRBD1. Germline lookup yields CDR1 LNHDA and CDR2 SQIVND (reference sequence). The CDR3 covers 14 residues. V lost 4 bases and J lost 2; bases outside the gene matches: 4. The chain's CDR3 is CASSTRTGPYEQYF. Here the CDR3 DNA reads TGTGCCAGTAGTACCCGGACAGGGCCCTACGAGCAGTACTTC.

The chain employs TRBV5-4 and TRBJ2-3, with D possibly TRBD1 on 6 matching bases. The CDR3 is 14 amino acids. Germline-derived CDR1 and CDR2 are SGHNT and YYREEE (reference sequence). Trimming removed 3 bases at V and 0 bases at J, with 8 bases between. CDR3 residues: CASSSDRSTDTQYF. The CDR3 coding sequence is TGTGCCAGCAGCTCCGACAGGAGCACAGATACGCAGTATTTT.

The rearrangement links TRBV14 to TRBJ2-7, with D uncertain. V lost 4 bases, J lost 6 bases, and 13 bases lay in between. This CDR3 is built from 13 residues. The V gene's germline CDR1 is SGHDN and CDR2 FVKESK. The CDR3 DNA follows: TGTGCCAGCAGCCGTGGCTGGCAACCCGAGCAGTACTTC. Translated, it gives CASSRGWQPEQYF.

The rearrangement uses TRBV5-1 and TRBJ1-1, with 7 bases fitting TRBD1. The germline gives CDR1 SGHRS, CDR2 YFSETQ. Trimming at V came to 5 bases and at J to 6 bases, leaving 10 bases not matched to a gene. This CDR3 contains 14 residues. CDR3 protein: CASSFRTGGPEAFF. The CDR3 bases are TGCGCCAGCAGTTTTAGGACAGGTGGTCCTGAAGCTTTCTTT.

This clone was counted once. This chain joins TRBV6-5 and TRBJ2-1; D gene ambiguous. The CDR3 has 15 amino acids. The germline CDR1 and CDR2 sequences are MNHEY and SVGAGI. The ends were cut back, 7 bases at V and 4 bases at J, with 17 bases in the middle. The CDR3 bases are TGTGCCAGCAATAAGATAAATTCAGCGTACAATGAGCAGTTCTTC. This sequence encodes CASNKINSAYNEQFF.

This chain uses TRBV4-2 with TRBJ2-7, with 8 bases identical to TRBD2. CDR3 size: 17 residues. CDR1 LGHNA and CDR2 YNFKEQ come from the germline V gene. The V and J ends lost 1 base and 0 bases, in that order; junction bases with no gene match: 8. CDR3 loop: CASSQVSAGAYSYEQYF. CDR3 DNA sequence: TGTGCCAGCAGCCAAGTATCAGCGGGGGCTTACTCCTACGAGCAGTACTTC.

CDR3 in amino acids: CASSPRGVSGRGTDTQYF. CDR3 coding DNA: TGTGCCAGCAGCCCACGGGGGGTTAGCGGGAGAGGAACAGATACGCAGTATTTT. The gene calls are TRBV28 and TRBJ2-3; 9 nucleotides agree with TRBD2. CDR3 size: 18 residues. V shed 6 bases, J shed 3 bases, and the junction held 16 bases outside the gene matches. CDR1 MDHEN and CDR2 SYDVKM come from the germline V gene.

This chain links TRBV28 with TRBJ1-3, with unresolved D. The germline V and J ends were trimmed by 6 bases and 0 bases, with 9 bases remaining between them. The CDR3 consists of 14 residues. CDR1 is MDHEN, CDR2 SYDVKM, per germline. CDR3: CASSSFVSGNTIYF. CDR3 bases: TGTGCCAGCAGCTCTTTTGTCTCTGGAAACACCATATATTTT.

The V gene is TRBV5-1, the J gene TRBJ1-1; 8 bases align to TRBD1. V dropped 5 bases and J dropped 10; count of bases not matched to a gene: 7. CDR1 SGHRS and CDR2 YFSETQ come from the germline V gene. CDR3 length: 12 amino acids. CDR3 in DNA: TGCGCCAGCAGTGAACAGGGGGAAGGAGCTTTCTTT. This translates into CASSEQGEGAFF. Drawing the rest from reference TRBV5-1 and TRBJ1-1, the complete variable domain is KAGVTQTPRYLIKTRGQQVTLSCSPISGHRSVSWYQQTPGQGLQFLFEYFSETQRNKGNFPGRFSGRQFSNSRSEMNVSTLELGDSALYLCASSEQGEGAFFGQGTRLTVV.

J is TRBJ1-1 and V is TRBV5-6; 8 bases align to TRBD1. The germline CDR1 and CDR2 sequences are SGHDT and YYEEEE. The CDR3 length is 16 residues. V lost 7 bases to trimming and J lost 3 bases; unmatched junction nucleotides: 14. CDR3 in amino acids: CASRPRAGGRDTEAFF. As DNA, the CDR3 is TGTGCCAGCCGTCCCAGGGCAGGGGGCAGGGACACTGAAGCTTTCTTT.

The rearrangement links TRBV2 to TRBJ1-6; D is perhaps TRBD1 (5 bases). V shed 3 bases and J shed 7 bases, with 13 bases lying between them. The CDR3 spans 15 residues. Germline V gives CDR1 SNHLY, CDR2 FYNNEI. CDR3 sequence: CASSEKWGSNSPLHF. The CDR3 DNA follows: TGTGCCAGCAGTGAGAAATGGGGCTCGAATTCACCCCTCCACTTT.

J is TRBJ2-5 and V is TRBV19; D may be TRBD2 (6 bases). Germline V CDR1 and CDR2: LNHDA, SQIVND (reference sequence). The CDR3 is 17 amino acids. V lost 8 bases to trimming and J lost 4 bases, with 26 bases between them. As DNA, the CDR3 is TGTGCCAGTGCGCAACTGACCGGGGGATCCGGGGGAGAGACCCAGTACTTC. It translates to CASAQLTGGSGGETQYF.

V gene TRBV7-3 combines with J gene TRBJ2-1, with 7 positions matching TRBD2. Germline assignment: CDR1 SGHTA and CDR2 FQGTGA. V lost 5 bases, J lost 6 bases, and 16 bases stayed unmatched. The CDR3 contains 17 residues. The DNA for the CDR3 is TGTGCCAGCAGCCCAAACGCCTTGTGGGAGGGGCTCAATGAGCAGTTCTTC. It codes for CASSPNALWEGLNEQFF.

This clone was seen more than once but under ten times. This CDR3 is CASRRTGLEYF. CDR3 DNA: TGTGCCAGCAGGAGGACAGGGTTAGAGTACTTC. The genes are TRBV6-5 and TRBJ2-5; 8 bases line up with TRBD1. In germline, CDR1 is MNHEY, CDR2 SVGAGI. Trimming at V came to 6 bases and at J to 12 bases, leaving 6 bases not matched to a gene. The CDR3 is 11 residues long.

The CDR3 DNA reads TGCAGCGTTGTAGGACAGGGGGATCGAGGCACTGAAGCTTTCTTT. Its protein product is CSVVGQGDRGTEAFF. The chain joins TRBV29-1 to TRBJ1-1; 10 bases fit TRBD1. Germline CDR1 is SQVTM and CDR2 is ANQGSEA. Losses at the gene ends were 4 bases for V and 4 bases for J; bases not matched to a gene: 9. The CDR3 consists of 15 residues.

The CDR3 region is CASRATGTGEAGQYF. The DNA of the CDR3 is TGTGCCAGCAGAGCAACCGGGACAGGGGAGGCGGGGCAGTACTTC. This sequence joins TRBV2 and TRBJ2-7, with 10 bases aligning to TRBD1. The CDR3 is made up of 15 amino acids. Germline V lookup: CDR1 SNHLY, CDR2 FYNNEI. V was clipped by 6 bases and J by 9 bases; unmatched bases: 14.

The chain recombines TRBV28 with TRBJ2-7; 7 bases line up with TRBD1. The germline V gene has CDR1 MDHEN and CDR2 SYDVKM. The CDR3 has 13 amino acids. With V trimmed by 7 bases and J by 4 bases, 7 bases remained unmatched. The DNA for the CDR3 is TGTGCCAGCACCGTGGGACAGCTTTACGAGCAGTACTTC. It yields the protein CASTVGQLYEQYF. Full variable domain (rest looked up from reference TRBV28 and TRBJ2-7): DVKVTQSSRYLVKRTGEKVFLECVQDMDHENMFWYRQDPGLGLRLIYFSYDVKMKEKGDIPEGYSVSREKKERFSLILESASTNQTSMYLCASTVGQLYEQYFGPGTRLTVT.

The chain has TRBV28 and TRBJ2-7; TRBD1 matches at 7 bases. The germline CDR1 and CDR2 sequences are MDHEN and SYDVKM. The length of the CDR3 is 14 residues. The V gene end was trimmed by 5 bases and the J gene end by 7 bases; junction bases not matched to a gene: 11. The CDR3 sequence is CASSLPKGAREQYF. The CDR3 region has the DNA TGTGCCAGCAGTCTACCTAAGGGGGCGAGGGAGCAGTACTTC. The entire variable domain, with the rest obtained from reference TRBV28 and TRBJ2-7, is as follows: DVKVTQSSRYLVKRTGEKVFLECVQDMDHENMFWYRQDPGLGLRLIYFSYDVKMKEKGDIPEGYSVSREKKERFSLILESASTNQTSMYLCASSLPKGAREQYFGPGTRLTVT.

This clone appeared a few times. The chain couples TRBV19 to TRBJ1-4; D might be TRBD1 (5 bases). The germline V gene encodes CDR1 LNHDA and CDR2 SQIVND (reference sequence). V was trimmed by 8 bases and J by 3 bases, leaving 19 bases between them. This CDR3 region has 16 residues. The CDR3 region is CASSGVQGSPNEKLFF. The DNA of the CDR3 is TGTGCCAGTTCGGGAGTGCAGGGAAGTCCTAATGAAAAACTGTTTTTT.

The chain carries TRBV19 and TRBJ2-1, with no clear D. The CDR3 contains 14 residues. Germline-derived CDR1 and CDR2 are LNHDA and SQIVND (reference sequence). V was pared by 5 bases and J by 9 bases, with 17 bases between. As DNA, the CDR3 is TGTGCCAGTAGTGTGGAGTTAGAGGTGAGTGAGCAGTTCTTC. This sequence encodes CASSVELEVSEQFF.

The chain links TRBV9 to TRBJ2-1; the match to TRBD2 covers 11 bases. The length of the CDR3 is 14 residues. J gave up 4 bases and V 7 bases, and 4 bases lay outside the gene matches. Germline loops: CDR1 SGDLS, CDR2 YYNGEE. The CDR3 region has the DNA TGTGCCAGCGGACGACTAGCGGGGTACAATGAGCAGTTCTTC. This encodes CASGRLAGYNEQFF.

The genes are TRBV18 and TRBJ2-5, with D unclear. V lost 3 bases to trimming and J lost 4 bases, with 3 bases between them. Germline V gene lookup returns CDR1 KGHSH and CDR2 LQKENI. The CDR3 is 11 residues long. CDR3 loop: CASSPGETQYF. The CDR3 DNA reads TGTGCCAGCTCACCCGGAGAGACCCAGTACTTC.